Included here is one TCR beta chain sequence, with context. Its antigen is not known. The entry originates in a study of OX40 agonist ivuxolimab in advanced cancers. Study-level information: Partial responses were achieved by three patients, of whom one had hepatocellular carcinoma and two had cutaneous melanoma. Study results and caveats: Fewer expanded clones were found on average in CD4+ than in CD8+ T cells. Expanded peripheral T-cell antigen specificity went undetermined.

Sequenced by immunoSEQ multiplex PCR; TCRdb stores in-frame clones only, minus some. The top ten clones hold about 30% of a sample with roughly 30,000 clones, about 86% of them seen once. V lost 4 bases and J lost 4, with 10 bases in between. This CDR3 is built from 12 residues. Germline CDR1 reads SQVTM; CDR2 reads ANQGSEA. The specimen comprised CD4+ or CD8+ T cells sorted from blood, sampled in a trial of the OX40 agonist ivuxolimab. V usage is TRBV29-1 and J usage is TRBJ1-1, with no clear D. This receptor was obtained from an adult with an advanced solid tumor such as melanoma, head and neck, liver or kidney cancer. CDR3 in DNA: TGCAGCGTTGTGGTGGGGTTCACTGAAGCTTTCTTT. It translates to CSVVVGFTEAFF.